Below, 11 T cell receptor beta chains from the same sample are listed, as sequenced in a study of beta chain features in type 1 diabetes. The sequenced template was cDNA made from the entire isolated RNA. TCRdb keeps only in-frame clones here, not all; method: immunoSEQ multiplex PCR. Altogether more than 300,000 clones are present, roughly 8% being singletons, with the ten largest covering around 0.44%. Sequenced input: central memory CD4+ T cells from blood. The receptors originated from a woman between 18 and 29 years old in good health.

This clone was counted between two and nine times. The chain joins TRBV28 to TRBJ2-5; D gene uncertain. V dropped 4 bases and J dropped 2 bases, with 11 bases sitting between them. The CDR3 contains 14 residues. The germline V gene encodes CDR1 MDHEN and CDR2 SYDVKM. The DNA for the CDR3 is TGTGCCAGCAGTTCCGCAGCACAGCAAGAGACCCAGTACTTC. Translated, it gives CASSSAAQQETQYF.

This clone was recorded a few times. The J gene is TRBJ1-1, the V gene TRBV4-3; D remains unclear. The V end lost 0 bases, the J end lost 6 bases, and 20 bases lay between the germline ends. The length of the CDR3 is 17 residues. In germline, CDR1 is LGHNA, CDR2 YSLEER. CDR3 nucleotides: TGCGCCAGCAGCCAAGATAGATTAGGCCAGGCTGGCTCTGAAGCTTTCTTT. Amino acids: CASSQDRLGQAGSEAFF.

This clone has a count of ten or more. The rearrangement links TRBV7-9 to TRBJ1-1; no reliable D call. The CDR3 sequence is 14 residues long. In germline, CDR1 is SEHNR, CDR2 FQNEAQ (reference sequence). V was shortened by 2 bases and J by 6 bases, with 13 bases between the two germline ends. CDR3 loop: CASSLPVLVPEAFF. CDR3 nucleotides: TGTGCCAGCAGCTTACCAGTGTTGGTACCTGAAGCTTTCTTT.

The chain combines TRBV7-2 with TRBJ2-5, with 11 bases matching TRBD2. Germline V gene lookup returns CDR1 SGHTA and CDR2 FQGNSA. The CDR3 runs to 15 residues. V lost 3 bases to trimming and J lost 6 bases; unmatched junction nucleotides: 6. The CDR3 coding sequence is TGTGCCAGCAGCTTTTCTAGCGGGAGGATGCAGACCCAGTACTTC. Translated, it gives CASSFSSGRMQTQYF.

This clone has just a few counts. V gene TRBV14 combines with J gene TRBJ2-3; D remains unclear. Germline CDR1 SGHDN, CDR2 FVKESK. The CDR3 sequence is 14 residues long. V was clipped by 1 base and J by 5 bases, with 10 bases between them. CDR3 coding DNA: TGTGCCAGCAGCCAAGTTGGTCACCAAGATACGCAGTATTTT. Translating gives CASSQVGHQDTQYF.

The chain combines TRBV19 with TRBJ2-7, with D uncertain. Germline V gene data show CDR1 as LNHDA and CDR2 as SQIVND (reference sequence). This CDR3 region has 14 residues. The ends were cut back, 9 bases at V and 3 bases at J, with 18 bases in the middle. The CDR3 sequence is CASPDHSSYYEQYF. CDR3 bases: TGTGCCAGCCCCGACCACTCGAGTTACTACGAGCAGTACTTC.

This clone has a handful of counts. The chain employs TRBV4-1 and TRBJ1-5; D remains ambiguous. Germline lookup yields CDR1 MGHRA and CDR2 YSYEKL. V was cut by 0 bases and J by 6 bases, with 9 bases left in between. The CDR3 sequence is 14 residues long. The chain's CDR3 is CASSQEEGIQPQHF. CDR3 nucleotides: TGCGCCAGCAGCCAAGAGGAGGGAATTCAGCCCCAGCATTTT.

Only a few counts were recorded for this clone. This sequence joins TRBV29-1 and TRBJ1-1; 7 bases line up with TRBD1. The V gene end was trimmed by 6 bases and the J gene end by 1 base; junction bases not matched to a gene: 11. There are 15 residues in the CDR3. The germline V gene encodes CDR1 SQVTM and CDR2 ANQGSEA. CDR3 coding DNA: TGCAGCGTGAACAGACAGGGTTTGGGGAACACTGAAGCTTTCTTT. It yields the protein CSVNRQGLGNTEAFF.

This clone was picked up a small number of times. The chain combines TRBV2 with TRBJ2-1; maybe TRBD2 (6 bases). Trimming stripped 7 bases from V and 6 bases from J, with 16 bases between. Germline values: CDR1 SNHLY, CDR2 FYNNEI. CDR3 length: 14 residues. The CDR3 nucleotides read TGTGCCAGCACGGACTACCAAGTTGGCAATGAGCAGTTCTTC. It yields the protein CASTDYQVGNEQFF.

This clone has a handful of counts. CDR3 coding DNA: TGTGCCAGCAGCTTAAACAGGGTGCATGAGCAGTTCTTC. Its translation: CASSLNRVHEQFF. The chain carries TRBV11-3 and TRBJ2-1; tentatively, D is TRBD1 (6 bases). CDR1 and CDR2 from the germline V gene are SGHNT and YENEEA. V was shortened by 2 bases and J by 8 bases, with 10 bases between the two germline ends. The CDR3 is 13 residues long.

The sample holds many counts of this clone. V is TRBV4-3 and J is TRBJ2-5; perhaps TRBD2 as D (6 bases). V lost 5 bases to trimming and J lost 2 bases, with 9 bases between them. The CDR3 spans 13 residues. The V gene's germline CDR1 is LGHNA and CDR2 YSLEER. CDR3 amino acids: CASSYGTQETQYF. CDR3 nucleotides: TGCGCCAGCAGCTACGGGACTCAAGAGACCCAGTACTTC.